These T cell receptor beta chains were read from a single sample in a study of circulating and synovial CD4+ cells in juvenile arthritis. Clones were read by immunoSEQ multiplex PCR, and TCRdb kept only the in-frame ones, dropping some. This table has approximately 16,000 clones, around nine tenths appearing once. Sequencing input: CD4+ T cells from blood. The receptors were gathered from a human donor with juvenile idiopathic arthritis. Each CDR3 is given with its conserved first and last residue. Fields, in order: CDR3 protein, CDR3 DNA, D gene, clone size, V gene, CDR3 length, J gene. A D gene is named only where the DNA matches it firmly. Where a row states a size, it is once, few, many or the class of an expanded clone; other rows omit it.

cdr3_aa: CAWSTGLAGMDNIQYF; cdr3_nt: TGTGCCTGGAGTACAGGACTAGCGGGTATGGACAACATTCAGTACTTC; d_call: TRBD2; clone_size: .; v_call: TRBV30; cdr3_length: 16; j_call: TRBJ2-4
cdr3_aa: CAISGASTEAFF; cdr3_nt: TGTGCCATCAGTGGGGCCAGCACTGAAGCTTTCTTT; d_call: .; clone_size: .; v_call: TRBV10-3; cdr3_length: 12; j_call: TRBJ1-1
cdr3_aa: CATQDSTHNEQFF; cdr3_nt: TGTGCCACCCAGGACTCTACCCACAATGAGCAGTTCTTC; d_call: .; clone_size: once; v_call: TRBV10-3; cdr3_length: 13; j_call: TRBJ2-1
cdr3_aa: CASSPYRDSSNTGELFF; cdr3_nt: TGTGCCAGCTCACCATATCGGGACAGTTCGAACACCGGGGAGCTGTTTTTT; d_call: TRBD1; clone_size: .; v_call: TRBV18; cdr3_length: 17; j_call: TRBJ2-2
cdr3_aa: CASSLAGGAYEQFF; cdr3_nt: TGTGCCAGCAGCTTAGCGGGGGGGGCCTATGAGCAGTTCTTC; d_call: TRBD2; clone_size: .; v_call: TRBV11-3; cdr3_length: 14; j_call: TRBJ2-1
cdr3_aa: CASSRYFGGGSSGNTIYF; cdr3_nt: TGTGCCAGCAGCCGTTACTTCGGGGGGGGATCCTCTGGAAACACCATATATTTT; d_call: .; clone_size: .; v_call: TRBV7-2; cdr3_length: 18; j_call: TRBJ1-3
cdr3_aa: CASSSQTGLSGNTIYF; cdr3_nt: TGTGCCAGCAGTTCACAGACAGGCCTCTCTGGAAACACCATATATTTT; d_call: .; clone_size: .; v_call: TRBV6-5; cdr3_length: 16; j_call: TRBJ1-3
cdr3_aa: CASSSPPAAGVFHEQYF; cdr3_nt: TGTGCCAGCAGCTCGCCTCCGGCCGCGGGAGTTTTCCACGAGCAGTACTTC; d_call: TRBD2; clone_size: .; v_call: TRBV7-9; cdr3_length: 17; j_call: TRBJ2-7
cdr3_aa: CASSSGLAGGITDTQYF; cdr3_nt: TGTGCCAGCAGCTCCGGACTAGCGGGGGGGATCACAGATACGCAGTATTTT; d_call: TRBD2; clone_size: .; v_call: TRBV13; cdr3_length: 17; j_call: TRBJ2-3
cdr3_aa: CASLEGLSGGFSETQYF; cdr3_nt: TGTGCCAGCCTGGAAGGGTTAAGCGGGGGGTTTTCAGAGACCCAGTACTTC; d_call: TRBD2; clone_size: .; v_call: TRBV2; cdr3_length: 17; j_call: TRBJ2-5
cdr3_aa: CASSQPSGIGYGYTF; cdr3_nt: TGCGCCAGCAGTCAACCCTCGGGGATTGGGTATGGCTACACCTTC; d_call: .; clone_size: .; v_call: TRBV23-1; cdr3_length: 15; j_call: TRBJ1-2
cdr3_aa: CASSYNRGANEKLFF; cdr3_nt: TGTGCCAGCAGTTACAACAGGGGGGCTAATGAAAAACTGTTTTTT; d_call: TRBD1; clone_size: .; v_call: TRBV6-5; cdr3_length: 15; j_call: TRBJ1-4
cdr3_aa: CASRRGEANEKLFF; cdr3_nt: TGTGCCAGCAGACGGGGTGAGGCTAATGAAAAACTGTTTTTT; d_call: .; clone_size: .; v_call: TRBV7-8; cdr3_length: 14; j_call: TRBJ1-4
cdr3_aa: CASSPQWGGEAFF; cdr3_nt: TGTGCCAGCTCACCCCAGTGGGGGGGTGAAGCTTTCTTT; d_call: .; clone_size: .; v_call: TRBV18; cdr3_length: 13; j_call: TRBJ1-1
cdr3_aa: CASSESGTGAYGYTF; cdr3_nt: TGTGCCAGCAGCGAGTCCGGGACAGGGGCCTATGGCTACACCTTC; d_call: TRBD1; clone_size: .; v_call: TRBV9; cdr3_length: 15; j_call: TRBJ1-2
cdr3_aa: CASSPRDRENYGYTF; cdr3_nt: TGCGCCAGCAGCCCCCGGGACAGGGAAAACTATGGCTACACCTTC; d_call: TRBD1; clone_size: .; v_call: TRBV4-3; cdr3_length: 15; j_call: TRBJ1-2
cdr3_aa: CASSQSRDNTEAFF; cdr3_nt: TGCGCCAGCAGCCAAAGTCGGGATAACACTGAAGCTTTCTTT; d_call: .; clone_size: .; v_call: TRBV4-3; cdr3_length: 14; j_call: TRBJ1-1
cdr3_aa: CASSEAGAIDQPQHF; cdr3_nt: TGTGCCAGCAGTGAAGCGGGGGCAATAGATCAGCCCCAGCATTTT; d_call: .; clone_size: .; v_call: TRBV6-1; cdr3_length: 15; j_call: TRBJ1-5
cdr3_aa: CASSREDTGELFF; cdr3_nt: TGTGCCAGCAGTCGAGAGGACACCGGGGAGCTGTTTTTT; d_call: .; clone_size: .; v_call: TRBV6-6; cdr3_length: 13; j_call: TRBJ2-2
cdr3_aa: CASSLKGTGGNSPLHF; cdr3_nt: TGTGCCAGCAGCTTAAAGGGGACAGGGGGAAATTCACCCCTCCACTTT; d_call: TRBD1; clone_size: .; v_call: TRBV7-3; cdr3_length: 16; j_call: TRBJ1-6
cdr3_aa: CASNRETQYF; cdr3_nt: TGTGCCAGCAATCGAGAGACCCAGTACTTC; d_call: .; clone_size: .; v_call: TRBV6-5; cdr3_length: 10; j_call: TRBJ2-5
cdr3_aa: CASSQVGGGVTDTQYF; cdr3_nt: TGCGCCAGCAGCCAAGTAGGGGGGGGTGTCACAGATACGCAGTATTTT; d_call: .; clone_size: .; v_call: TRBV4-3; cdr3_length: 16; j_call: TRBJ2-3
cdr3_aa: CASSQMNTGELFF; cdr3_nt: TGTGCCAGTAGTCAAATGAACACCGGGGAGCTGTTTTTT; d_call: .; clone_size: .; v_call: TRBV19; cdr3_length: 13; j_call: TRBJ2-2
cdr3_aa: CASSLLNSGGANEQFF; cdr3_nt: TGCGCCAGCAGCTTATTGAATAGCGGGGGGGCGAATGAGCAGTTCTTC; d_call: TRBD2; clone_size: .; v_call: TRBV5-1; cdr3_length: 16; j_call: TRBJ2-1
cdr3_aa: CATTGDSGYNEQFF; cdr3_nt: TGTGCCACGACGGGAGATAGCGGATACAATGAGCAGTTCTTC; d_call: .; clone_size: .; v_call: TRBV11-1; cdr3_length: 14; j_call: TRBJ2-1
cdr3_aa: CASSLYREGTQYF; cdr3_nt: TGTGCCAGCAGTTTATACCGAGAGGGGACCCAGTACTTC; d_call: .; clone_size: once; v_call: TRBV27; cdr3_length: 13; j_call: TRBJ2-5
cdr3_aa: CATSRAGTGAKNIQYF; cdr3_nt: TGTGCCACCAGCAGAGCCGGGACAGGGGCCAAAAACATTCAGTACTTC; d_call: TRBD1; clone_size: .; v_call: TRBV15; cdr3_length: 16; j_call: TRBJ2-4
cdr3_aa: CASSLSGGPDTQYF; cdr3_nt: TGTGCCAGCAGCCTTAGCGGGGGCCCAGATACGCAGTATTTT; d_call: TRBD2; clone_size: .; v_call: TRBV7-9; cdr3_length: 14; j_call: TRBJ2-3
cdr3_aa: CASSLGTSGGNEQYF; cdr3_nt: TGTGCCAGCAGCTTAGGGACTAGCGGGGGGAATGAGCAGTACTTC; d_call: TRBD2; clone_size: .; v_call: TRBV7-9; cdr3_length: 15; j_call: TRBJ2-7
cdr3_aa: CALLSGVDNYGYTF; cdr3_nt: TGTGCCCTCTTATCGGGGGTGGATAACTATGGCTACACCTTC; d_call: .; clone_size: .; v_call: TRBV10-3; cdr3_length: 14; j_call: TRBJ1-2
cdr3_aa: CASTSPGTGGEKLFF; cdr3_nt: TGTGCCAGCACGTCCCCCGGGACAGGTGGTGAAAAACTGTTTTTT; d_call: TRBD1; clone_size: .; v_call: TRBV27; cdr3_length: 15; j_call: TRBJ1-4
cdr3_aa: CASSSPGLAGMYEQYF; cdr3_nt: TGTGCCAGCTCGTCTCCGGGACTAGCGGGAATGTACGAGCAGTACTTC; d_call: TRBD2; clone_size: .; v_call: TRBV18; cdr3_length: 16; j_call: TRBJ2-7
cdr3_aa: CASSVGDFNEQFF; cdr3_nt: TGTGCCAGCAGCGTAGGGGACTTCAATGAGCAGTTCTTC; d_call: .; clone_size: .; v_call: TRBV9; cdr3_length: 13; j_call: TRBJ2-1